The clone carrying this TCR beta chain was detected a few times. Its antigen is currently unknown. Treatment specified: roughly 10-day PBMC culture with coronavirus spike peptide pools or control peptides (ViraFEST assay). Trimming shortened V by 3 bases and J by 2 bases, and 10 bases separated the two germline ends. The CDR3 spans 14 residues. CDR1 SEHNR and CDR2 FQNEAQ come from the germline V gene (reference sequence). An Oncomine TCR Beta short-read assay was used to sequence the DNA from cultured CD4+ T cells. TCRdb re-derived calls from the PCR reads in MiXCR, one entry per CDR3 protein. The sample gives more than 10,000 distinct CDR3 sequences, 55% to 65% of which show up once; 8.7% is in the top ten. This entry comes from a study of vaccination and CD4 T cells after COVID-19.

The chain recombines TRBV7-9 with TRBJ1-1, with D perhaps TRBD1 (6 bases). The clonotype comes from a human donor who had recovered from COVID-19. Sequenced material: CD4+ T cells from blood, cultured in vitro, taken before SARS-CoV-2 vaccination. The CDR3 DNA reads as TGTGCCAGCAGCTTGAGGGGGACAAACACTGAAGCTTTCTTT. This translates into CASSLRGTNTEAFF.